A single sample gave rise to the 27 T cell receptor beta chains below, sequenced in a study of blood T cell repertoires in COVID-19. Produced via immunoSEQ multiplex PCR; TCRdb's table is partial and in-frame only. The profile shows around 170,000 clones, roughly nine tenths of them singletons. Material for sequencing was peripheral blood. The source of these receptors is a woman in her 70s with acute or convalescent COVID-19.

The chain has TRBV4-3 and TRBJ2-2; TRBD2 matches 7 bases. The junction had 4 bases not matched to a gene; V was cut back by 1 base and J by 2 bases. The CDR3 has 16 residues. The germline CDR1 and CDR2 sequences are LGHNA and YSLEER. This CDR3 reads CASSQGRLANTGELFF. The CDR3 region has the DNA TGCGCCAGCAGCCAAGGAAGACTAGCTAACACCGGGGAGCTGTTTTTT.

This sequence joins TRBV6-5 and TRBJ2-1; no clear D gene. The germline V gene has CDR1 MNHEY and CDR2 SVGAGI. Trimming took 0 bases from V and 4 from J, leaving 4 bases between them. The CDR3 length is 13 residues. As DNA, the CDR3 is TGTGCCAGCAGTTACTCCCAGTACAATGAGCAGTTCTTC. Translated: CASSYSQYNEQFF.

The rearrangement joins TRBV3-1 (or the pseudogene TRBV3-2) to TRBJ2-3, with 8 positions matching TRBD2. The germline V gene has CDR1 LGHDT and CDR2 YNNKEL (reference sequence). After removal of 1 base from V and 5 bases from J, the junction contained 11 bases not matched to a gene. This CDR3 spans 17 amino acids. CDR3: CASSQGGSGSTGDTQYF. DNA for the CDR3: TGTGCCAGCAGCCAAGGGGGGAGCGGGAGCACAGGAGATACGCAGTATTTT.

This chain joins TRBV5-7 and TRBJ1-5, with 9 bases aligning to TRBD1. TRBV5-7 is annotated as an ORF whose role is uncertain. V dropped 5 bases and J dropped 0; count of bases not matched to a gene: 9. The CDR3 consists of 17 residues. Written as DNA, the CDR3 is TGTGCCAGCAGATGCGGGACAGGGCTCTATAGCAATCAGCCCCAGCATTTT. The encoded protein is CASRCGTGLYSNQPQHF.

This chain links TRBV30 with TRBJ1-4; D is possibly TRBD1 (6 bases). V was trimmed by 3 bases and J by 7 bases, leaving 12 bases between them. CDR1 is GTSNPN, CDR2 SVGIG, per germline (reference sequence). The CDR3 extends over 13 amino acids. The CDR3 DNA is TGTGCCTGGAGCAGGGGAGGGAGTGAAAAACTGTTTTTT. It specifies CAWSRGGSEKLFF.

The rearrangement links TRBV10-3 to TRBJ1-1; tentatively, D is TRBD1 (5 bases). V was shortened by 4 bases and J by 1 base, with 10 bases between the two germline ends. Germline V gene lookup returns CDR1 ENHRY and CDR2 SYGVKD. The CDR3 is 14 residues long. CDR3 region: CAISAIQGNTEAFF. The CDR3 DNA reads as TGTGCCATCAGTGCGATCCAGGGGAACACTGAAGCTTTCTTT.

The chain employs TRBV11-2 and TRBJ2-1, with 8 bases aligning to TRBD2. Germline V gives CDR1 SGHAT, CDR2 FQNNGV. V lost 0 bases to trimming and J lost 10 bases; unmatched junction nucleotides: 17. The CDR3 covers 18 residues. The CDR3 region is CASSLDGGSGTLGGEQFF. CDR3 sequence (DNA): TGTGCCAGCAGCTTAGATGGTGGTAGCGGGACCCTAGGGGGGGAGCAGTTCTTC.

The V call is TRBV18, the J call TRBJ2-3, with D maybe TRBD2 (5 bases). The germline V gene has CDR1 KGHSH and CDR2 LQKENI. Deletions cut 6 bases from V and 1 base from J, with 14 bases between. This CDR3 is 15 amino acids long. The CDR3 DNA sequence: TGTGCCAGCTCCGATCTGGGTAGCGGCACAGATACGCAGTATTTT. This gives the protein CASSDLGSGTDTQYF.

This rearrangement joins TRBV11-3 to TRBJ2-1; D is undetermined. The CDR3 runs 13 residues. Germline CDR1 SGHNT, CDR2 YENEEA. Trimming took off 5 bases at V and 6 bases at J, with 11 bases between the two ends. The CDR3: CASSLGPLNEQFF. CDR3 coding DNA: TGTGCCAGCAGCCTAGGGCCCCTCAATGAGCAGTTCTTC.

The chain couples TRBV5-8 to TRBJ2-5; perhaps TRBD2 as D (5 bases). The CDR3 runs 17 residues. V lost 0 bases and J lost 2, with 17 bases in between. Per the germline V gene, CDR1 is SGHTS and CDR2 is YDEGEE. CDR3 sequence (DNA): TGTGCCAGCAGCTTGGTAGTCTCTCGGGAAATACAAGAGACCCAGTACTTC. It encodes CASSLVVSREIQETQYF.

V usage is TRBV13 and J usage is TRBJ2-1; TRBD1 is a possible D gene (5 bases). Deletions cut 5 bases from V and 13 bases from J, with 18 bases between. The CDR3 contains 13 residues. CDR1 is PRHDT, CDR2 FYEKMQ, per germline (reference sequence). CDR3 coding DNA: TGTGCCAGCAGCCCCATGACAGCTAAGGGACAGTTCTTC. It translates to CASSPMTAKGQFF.

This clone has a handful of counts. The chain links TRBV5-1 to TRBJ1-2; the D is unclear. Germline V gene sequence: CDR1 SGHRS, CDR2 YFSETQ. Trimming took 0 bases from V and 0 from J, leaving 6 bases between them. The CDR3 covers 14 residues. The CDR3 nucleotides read TGCGCCAGCAGCTTGGACAGAACTAACTATGGCTACACCTTC. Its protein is CASSLDRTNYGYTF. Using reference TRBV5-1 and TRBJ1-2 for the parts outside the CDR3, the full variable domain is KAGVTQTPRYLIKTRGQQVTLSCSPISGHRSVSWYQQTPGQGLQFLFEYFSETQRNKGNFPGRFSGRQFSNSRSEMNVSTLELGDSALYLCASSLDRTNYGYTFGSGTRLTVV.

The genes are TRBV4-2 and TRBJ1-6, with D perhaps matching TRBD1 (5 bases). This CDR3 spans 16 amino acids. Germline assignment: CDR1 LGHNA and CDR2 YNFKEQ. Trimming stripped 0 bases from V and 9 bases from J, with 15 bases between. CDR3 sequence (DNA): TGTGCCAGCAGCCAAGAACACGGCAGGGTCACTTCACCCCTCCACTTT. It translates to CASSQEHGRVTSPLHF.

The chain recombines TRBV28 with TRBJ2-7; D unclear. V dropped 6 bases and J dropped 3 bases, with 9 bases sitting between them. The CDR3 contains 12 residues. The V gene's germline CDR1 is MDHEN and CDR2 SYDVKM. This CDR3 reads CASREFGYEQYF. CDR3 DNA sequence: TGTGCCAGCAGAGAGTTTGGCTACGAGCAGTACTTC.

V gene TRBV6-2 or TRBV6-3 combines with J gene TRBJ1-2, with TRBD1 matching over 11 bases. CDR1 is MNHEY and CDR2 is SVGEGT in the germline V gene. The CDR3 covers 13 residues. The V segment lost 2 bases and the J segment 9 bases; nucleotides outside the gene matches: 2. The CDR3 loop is CASSYGTGGSYTF. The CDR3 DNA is TGTGCCAGCAGTTACGGGACAGGGGGAAGCTACACCTTC.

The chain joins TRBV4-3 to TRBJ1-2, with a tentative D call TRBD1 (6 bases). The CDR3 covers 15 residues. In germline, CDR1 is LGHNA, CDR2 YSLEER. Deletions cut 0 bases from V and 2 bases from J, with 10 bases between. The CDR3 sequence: CASSQEGRGNYGYTF. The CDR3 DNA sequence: TGCGCCAGCAGCCAAGAAGGCAGGGGCAACTATGGCTACACCTTC.

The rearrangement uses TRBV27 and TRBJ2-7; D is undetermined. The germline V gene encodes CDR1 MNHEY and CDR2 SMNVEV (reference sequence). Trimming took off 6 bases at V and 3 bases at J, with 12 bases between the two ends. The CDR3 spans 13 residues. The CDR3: CASSSRRFYEQYF. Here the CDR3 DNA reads TGTGCCAGCAGCTCACGCAGGTTCTACGAGCAGTACTTC.

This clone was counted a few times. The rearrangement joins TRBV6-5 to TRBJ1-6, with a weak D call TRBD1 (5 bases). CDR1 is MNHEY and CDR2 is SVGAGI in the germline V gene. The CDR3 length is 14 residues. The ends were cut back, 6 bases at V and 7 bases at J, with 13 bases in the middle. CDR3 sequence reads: CASRGHQRNSPLHF. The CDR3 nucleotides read TGTGCCAGCAGAGGACACCAACGGAATTCACCCCTCCACTTT.

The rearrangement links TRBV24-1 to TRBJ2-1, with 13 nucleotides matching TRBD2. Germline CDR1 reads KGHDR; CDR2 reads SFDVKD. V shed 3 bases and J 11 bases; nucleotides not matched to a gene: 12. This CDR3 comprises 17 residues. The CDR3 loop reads CATSDNLAGLAGLQQFF. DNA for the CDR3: TGTGCCACCAGTGATAATCTTGCGGGACTAGCGGGATTGCAGCAGTTCTTC.

CDR3 loop: CASSQVIGVPRYEQYF. The CDR3 DNA follows: TGCGCCAGCAGCCAAGTGATAGGGGTCCCGAGGTACGAGCAGTACTTC. The chain has TRBV4-1 and TRBJ2-7, with D possibly TRBD1 on 5 matching bases. V was clipped by 1 base and J by 4 bases, with 17 bases between them. Per germline, CDR1 MGHRA and CDR2 YSYEKL. The CDR3 is 16 amino acids.

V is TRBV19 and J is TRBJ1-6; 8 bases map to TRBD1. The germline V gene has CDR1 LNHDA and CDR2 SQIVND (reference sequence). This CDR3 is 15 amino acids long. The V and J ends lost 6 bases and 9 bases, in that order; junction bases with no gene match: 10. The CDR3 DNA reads TGTGCCAGTAGATCTTTGGACAGGGTGGCTTCACCCCTCCACTTT. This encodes CASRSLDRVASPLHF. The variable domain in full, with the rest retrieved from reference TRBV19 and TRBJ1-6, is DGGITQSPKYLFRKEGQNVTLSCEQNLNHDAMYWYRQDPGQGLRLIYYSQIVNDFQKGDIAEGYSVSREKKESFPLTVTSAQKNPTAFYLCASRSLDRVASPLHFGNGTRLTVT.

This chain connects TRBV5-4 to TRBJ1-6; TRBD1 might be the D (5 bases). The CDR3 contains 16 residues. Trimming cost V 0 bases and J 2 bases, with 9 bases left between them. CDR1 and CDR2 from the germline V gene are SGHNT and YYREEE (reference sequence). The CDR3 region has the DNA TGTGCCAGCAGCTTGGCTCGGGGGACCTATAATTCACCCCTCCACTTT. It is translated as CASSLARGTYNSPLHF. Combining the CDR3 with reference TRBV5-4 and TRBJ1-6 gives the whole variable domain ETGVTQSPTHLIKTRGQQVTLRCSSQSGHNTVSWYQQALGQGPQFIFQYYREEENGRGNFPPRFSGLQFPNYSSELNVNALELDDSALYLCASSLARGTYNSPLHFGNGTRLTVT.

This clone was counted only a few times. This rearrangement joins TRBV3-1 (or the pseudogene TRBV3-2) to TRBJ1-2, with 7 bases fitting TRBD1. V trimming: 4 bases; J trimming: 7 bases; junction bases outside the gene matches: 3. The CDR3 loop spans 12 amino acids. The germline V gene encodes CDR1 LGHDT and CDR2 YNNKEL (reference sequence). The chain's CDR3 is CASSLDRVGYTF. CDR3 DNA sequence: TGTGCCAGCAGCCTTGACAGGGTTGGCTACACCTTC.

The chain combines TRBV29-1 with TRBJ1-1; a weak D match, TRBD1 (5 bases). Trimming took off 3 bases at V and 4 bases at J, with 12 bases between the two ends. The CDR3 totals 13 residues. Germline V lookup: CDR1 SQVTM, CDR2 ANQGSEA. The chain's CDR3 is CSVDGGLSTEAFF. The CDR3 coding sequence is TGCAGCGTTGACGGGGGTTTGAGCACTGAAGCTTTCTTT.

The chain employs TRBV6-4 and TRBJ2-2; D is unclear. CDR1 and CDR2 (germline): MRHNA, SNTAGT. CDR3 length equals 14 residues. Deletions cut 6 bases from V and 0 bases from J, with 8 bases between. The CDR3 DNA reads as TGTGCCAGCAGAAAGCGAACGAACACCGGGGAGCTGTTTTTT. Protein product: CASRKRTNTGELFF.

DNA for the CDR3: TGTGCCAGCTCACCATTGGGACAGGGGATTTCACCCCTCCACTTT. Amino acids: CASSPLGQGISPLHF. This chain joins TRBV18 and TRBJ1-6, with TRBD1 matching over 10 bases. From germline, CDR1 is KGHSH and CDR2 LQKENI. With 2 bases clipped from V and 9 bases from J, the junction kept 4 bases outside the gene matches. This CDR3 spans 15 amino acids.

For the CDR3, the DNA is TGCGCCAGCAGCTTGGGTGCGAGACAGGGCTCCTACGAGCAGTACTTC. Its protein is CASSLGARQGSYEQYF. The chain is built from TRBV5-1 and TRBJ2-7, with 7 bases aligning to TRBD1. V gave up 0 bases and J gave up 0 bases; unmatched junction bases: 6. The CDR3 covers 16 residues. In germline, CDR1 is SGHRS, CDR2 YFSETQ.